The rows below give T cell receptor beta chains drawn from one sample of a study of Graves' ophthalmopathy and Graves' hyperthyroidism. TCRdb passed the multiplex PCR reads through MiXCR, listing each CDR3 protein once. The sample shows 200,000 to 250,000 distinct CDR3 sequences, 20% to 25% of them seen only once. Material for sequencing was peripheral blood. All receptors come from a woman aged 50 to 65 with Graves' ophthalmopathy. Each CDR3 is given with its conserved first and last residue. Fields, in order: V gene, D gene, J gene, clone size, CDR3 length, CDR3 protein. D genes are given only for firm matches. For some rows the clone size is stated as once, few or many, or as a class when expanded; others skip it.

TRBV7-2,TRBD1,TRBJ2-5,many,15,CASSPRTGMWETQYF
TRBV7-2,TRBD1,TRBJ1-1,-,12,CASSLGQIGAFF
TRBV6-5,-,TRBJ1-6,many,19,CASRRFPGDTSSYNSPLHF
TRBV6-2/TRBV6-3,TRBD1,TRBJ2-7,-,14,CASSYSGQGSEQYF
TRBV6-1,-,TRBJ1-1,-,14,CASTVNGLNTEAFF
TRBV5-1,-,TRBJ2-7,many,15,CASSQIARGSYEQYF
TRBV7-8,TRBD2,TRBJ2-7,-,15,CASSTGLAVTYEQYF
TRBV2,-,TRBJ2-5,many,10,CATQGETQYF
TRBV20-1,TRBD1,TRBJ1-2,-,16,CSARDQRQGSNYGYTF
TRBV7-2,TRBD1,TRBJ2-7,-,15,CASSLGGQGFYEQYF
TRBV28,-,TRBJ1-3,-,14,CASSLSPLGNTIYF
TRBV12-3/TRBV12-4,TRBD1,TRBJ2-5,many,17,CASSLGRQGVLLISQYF
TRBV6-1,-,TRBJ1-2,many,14,CASRTPGQRFGYTF
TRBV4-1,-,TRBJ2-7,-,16,CASSPDSGRLLFEQYF
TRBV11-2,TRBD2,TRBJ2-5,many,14,CASSFTSGLETQYF
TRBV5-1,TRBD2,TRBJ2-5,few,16,CASSSDAGGPGETQYF
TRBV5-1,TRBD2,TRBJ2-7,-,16,CASSLARTGGSYEQYF
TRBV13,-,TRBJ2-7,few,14,CASSAGTMNYEQYF
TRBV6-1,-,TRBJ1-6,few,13,CASFGHPNSPLHF
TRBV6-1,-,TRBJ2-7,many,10,CASSRPEQYF
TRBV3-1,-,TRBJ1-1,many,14,CASSQNRLYTEAFF
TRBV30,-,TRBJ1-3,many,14,CGSTRDSSGNTIYF
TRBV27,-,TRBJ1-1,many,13,CASSYGGPTEAFF
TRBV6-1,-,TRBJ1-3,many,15,CASSLSWGSGNTIYF
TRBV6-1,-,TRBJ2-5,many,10,CASSYPTQYF
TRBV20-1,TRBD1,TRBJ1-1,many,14,CSAWGQAGSTEAFF
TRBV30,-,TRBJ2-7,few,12,CAWSRNYYEQYF
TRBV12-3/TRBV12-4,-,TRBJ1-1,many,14,CAPTRHPRTFEAFF
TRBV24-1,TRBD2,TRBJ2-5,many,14,CATSDKSGRETQYF
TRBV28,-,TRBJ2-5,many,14,CASSLPGNQETQYF
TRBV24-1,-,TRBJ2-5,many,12,CATSGSEETQYF
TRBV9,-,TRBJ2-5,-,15,CASSVGGGAQETQYF
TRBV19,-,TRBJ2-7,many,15,CASSAPDRVSYEQYF
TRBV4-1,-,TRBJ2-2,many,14,CASSQYQGTGELFF
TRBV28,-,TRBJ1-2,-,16,CASSGRTVGNNYGYTF